The next 28 T cell receptor beta chains were all read from a single sample in a study of early T cells in non-severe SARS-CoV-2 infection. TCRdb fed the 5' RACE reads into MiXCR, producing one record per CDR3 protein. The table has roughly 28,000 distinct CDR3 sequences, 5.8% seen once. What was sequenced was whole blood. The receptors here all came from an adult who was a healthcare worker with PCR-confirmed SARS-CoV-2 infection or an uninfected control (not recorded which).

This clonotype was counted ten times or more. The genes are TRBV2 and TRBJ2-1; 8 bases are shared with TRBD2. The V gene end was trimmed by 7 bases and the J gene end by 1 base; junction bases not matched to a gene: 6. The CDR3 extends over 15 amino acids. CDR1 SNHLY and CDR2 FYNNEI come from the germline V gene. In DNA, the CDR3 is TGTGCCAGCATCGGGGGGGACTCTTCCTACAATGAGCAGTTCTTC. Translating it yields CASIGGDSSYNEQFF.

This clonotype has ten or more counts. V is TRBV24-1 and J is TRBJ2-7, with TRBD2 identical over 13 bases. The CDR3 loop spans 13 amino acids. Germline values: CDR1 KGHDR, CDR2 SFDVKD. V was clipped by 10 bases and J by 4 bases; unmatched bases: 3. The chain's CDR3 is CATGLAGEYEQYF. Here the CDR3 DNA reads TGTGCCACAGGACTAGCGGGAGAGTACGAGCAGTACTTC.

This clonotype was seen many times. The chain has TRBV7-9 and TRBJ1-4; the D is unclear. Per germline, CDR1 SEHNR and CDR2 FQNEAQ (reference sequence). The germline V and J ends were trimmed by 3 bases and 0 bases, with 11 bases remaining between them. CDR3 length: 16 amino acids. In DNA, the CDR3 is TGTGCCAGCAGCTTCGTCAGCCCCTCAACTAATGAAAAACTGTTTTTT. This translates into CASSFVSPSTNEKLFF.

The chain employs TRBV7-9 and TRBJ2-7, with D possibly TRBD1 on 6 matching bases. CDR3 size: 14 residues. The germline V and J ends were trimmed by 4 bases and 2 bases, with 12 bases remaining between them. The V gene's germline CDR1 is SEHNR and CDR2 FQNEAQ (reference sequence). The chain's CDR3 is CASSSGVGTYEQYF. Here the CDR3 DNA reads TGTGCCAGCAGCTCAGGGGTCGGAACCTACGAGCAGTACTTC.

This clonotype was found a few times. This sequence joins TRBV29-1 and TRBJ2-2; weak D call: TRBD2 (6 bases). Deletions cut 7 bases from V and 0 bases from J, with 12 bases between. Germline V gene sequence: CDR1 SQVTM, CDR2 ANQGSEA. The CDR3 length is 14 residues. CDR3 nucleotides: TGCAGCGGGGCCGGGACTGCGAACACCGGGGAGCTGTTTTTT. The encoded protein is CSGAGTANTGELFF.

This clonotype has a count of ten or more. The chain employs TRBV21-1 and TRBJ1-1. TRBV21-1 is a recognized pseudogene. The length of the CDR3 is 12 residues. The CDR3: CASNAGNTEAFF. In DNA, the CDR3 is TGTGCCAGCAACGCAGGGAACACTGAAGCTTTCTTT.

In its sample, this clonotype was seen many times. The chain is built from TRBV12-3 or TRBV12-4 and TRBJ2-1; the D gene could be TRBD1 or TRBD2 (5 bases each). Trimming shortened V by 6 bases and J by 6 bases, and 18 bases separated the two germline ends. The CDR3 totals 15 residues. The CDR3 sequence: CASSLGRPTLNEQFF. CDR3 nucleotides: TGTGCCAGCAGCTTGGGACGACCCACCCTCAATGAGCAGTTCTTC.

The chain recombines TRBV5-1 with TRBJ2-2, with TRBD2 identical over 8 bases. CDR3 length equals 15 residues. Germline values: CDR1 SGHRS, CDR2 YFSETQ. V trimming: 6 bases; J trimming: 2 bases; junction bases outside the gene matches: 6. The CDR3 DNA sequence: TGCGCCAGCACCTCGTTAGCGGGAAACACCGGGGAGCTGTTTTTT. Amino acids: CASTSLAGNTGELFF.

CDR3 DNA sequence: TGTGCCAGCACCCAGGGACAGACCCTCTACGAGCAGTACTTC. It translates to CASTQGQTLYEQYF. The chain carries TRBV4-2 and TRBJ2-7, with 7 bases identical to TRBD1. The CDR3 is 14 residues long. The germline CDR1 and CDR2 sequences are LGHNA and YNFKEQ. The J segment lost 3 bases and the V segment lost 7 bases, leaving 9 bases of the junction unmatched.

This clonotype appeared many times. The chain recombines TRBV11-3 with TRBJ1-2; 9 positions match TRBD1. The CDR3 covers 17 residues. Germline-derived CDR1 and CDR2 are SGHNT and YENEEA. J was trimmed by 5 bases and V by 5 bases; bases with no gene match: 15. CDR3 amino acids: CASSPTGTGILPYGYTF. In nucleotides, the CDR3 is TGTGCCAGCAGCCCCACCGGGACAGGGATTCTACCGTATGGCTACACCTTC.

This clonotype was seen a few times. A read error may explain this, as a much larger clone is one base away. The V and J genes are TRBV6-4 and TRBJ2-6, with a weak D call TRBD1 (6 bases). The CDR3 covers 15 residues. Trimming stripped 5 bases from V and 0 bases from J, with 8 bases between. Per the germline V gene, CDR1 is MRHNA and CDR2 is SNTAGT. The CDR3 DNA reads as TGTGCCAGCAGTCAGGACAGCTCTGGGGCCAACGTCCTGACTTTC. It specifies CASSQDSSGANVLTF.

There are many counts of this clonotype. The chain employs TRBV3-1 and TRBJ2-7; the D is unclear. CDR1 and CDR2 from the germline V gene are LGHDT and YNNKEL (reference sequence). This CDR3 contains 15 residues. V shed 0 bases and J shed 2 bases, with 11 bases lying between them. CDR3 in amino acids: CASSQDISYTYEQYF. The CDR3 DNA is TGTGCCAGCAGCCAAGATATTAGCTACACCTACGAGCAGTACTTC.

This clonotype was recorded many times. The rearrangement joins TRBV25-1 to TRBJ2-7; TRBD1 might be the D (6 bases). Germline-derived CDR1 and CDR2 are MGHDK and SYGVNS. V dropped 3 bases and J dropped 1 base, with 10 bases sitting between them. The CDR3 extends over 14 amino acids. CDR3 DNA sequence: TGTGCCAGCAGTGATGTTGACAGGTCCTACGAGCAGTACTTC. Amino acid sequence: CASSDVDRSYEQYF.

This clonotype was detected many times. This sequence joins TRBV9 and TRBJ2-7; 10 bases agree with TRBD1. Germline lookup yields CDR1 SGDLS and CDR2 YYNGEE. The trim removed 0 bases at V and 5 bases at J, leaving 2 bases unmatched. This CDR3 spans 14 amino acids. The CDR3 loop is CASSVGDRGNEQYF. In DNA, the CDR3 is TGTGCCAGCAGCGTAGGGGACAGGGGAAACGAGCAGTACTTC.

This clonotype was counted at least ten times. The chain recombines TRBV6-4 with TRBJ1-3; no firm D call. The CDR3 spans 13 residues. Looked up from germline, CDR1 is MRHNA and CDR2 is SNTAGT. V was shortened by 3 bases and J by 4 bases, with 7 bases between the two germline ends. This chain's CDR3 is CASSEEDGNTIYF. DNA of the CDR3: TGTGCCAGCAGTGAAGAGGACGGAAACACCATATATTTT.

This clonotype appeared many times. The chain employs TRBV7-3 and TRBJ2-1; 8 bases map to TRBD2. J lost 8 bases, V lost 7 bases, and 10 bases had no gene match. CDR1 and CDR2 (germline): SGHTA, FQGTGA. The CDR3 is 14 residues long. CDR3 loop: CASKAGVDFDEQFF. CDR3 DNA: TGTGCCAGCAAAGCGGGAGTCGATTTCGATGAGCAGTTCTTC.

Relative to its sample, this clonotype is medium-sized. The genes are TRBV5-1 and TRBJ1-1; D not certain. Trimming pared 4 bases from V and 2 bases from J, leaving 15 bases between. Germline V gene data show CDR1 as SGHRS and CDR2 as YFSETQ. The CDR3 runs 15 residues. The CDR3 bases are TGCGCCAGCAGCCTTGAAGGTAGGACCAACACTGAAGCTTTCTTT. Protein sequence: CASSLEGRTNTEAFF.

This chain connects TRBV7-9 to TRBJ1-5; the D gene is possibly TRBD1 (5 bases). Per germline, CDR1 SEHNR and CDR2 FQNEAQ (reference sequence). The V and J ends lost 5 bases and 1 base respectively, with 9 bases between them. This CDR3 has 14 amino acids. The CDR3 sequence: CASSPDTSNQPQHF. DNA for the CDR3: TGTGCCAGCAGCCCGGACACGAGCAATCAGCCCCAGCATTTT.

There are many counts of this clonotype. The chain combines TRBV20-1 with TRBJ1-5; unclear D gene. The CDR3 runs 13 residues. The V end lost 8 bases, the J end lost 3 bases, and 14 bases lay between the germline ends. Germline CDR1 DFQATT, CDR2 SNEGSKA (reference sequence). CDR3 in amino acids: CSIRGGLNQPQHF. CDR3 bases: TGCAGTATCCGGGGAGGCCTCAATCAGCCCCAGCATTTT.

This clonotype has at least ten counts. This chain connects TRBV29-1 to TRBJ2-2; no clear D gene. This CDR3 is 13 amino acids long. Germline V gives CDR1 SQVTM, CDR2 ANQGSEA. Trimming removed 7 bases at V and 5 bases at J, with 14 bases between. In nucleotides, the CDR3 is TGCAGCGCGCACCTAGGCGCAACCGGGGAGCTGTTTTTT. This encodes CSAHLGATGELFF.

A remark on this clonotype: This may stem from a read error, because a much larger clone lies one nucleotide away. The chain joins TRBV7-9 to TRBJ2-2; D is unclear. Germline CDR1 reads SEHNR; CDR2 reads FQNEAQ (reference sequence). V was cut by 1 base and J by 6 bases, with 6 bases left in between. This CDR3 region has 13 residues. This chain's CDR3 is CASSLDPPGELFF. The CDR3 nucleotides are TGTGCCAGCAGCTTAGACCCTCCCGGGGAGCTGTTTTTT.

Ten or more counts support this clonotype. V usage is TRBV6-6 and J usage is TRBJ1-6; D remains unclear. The CDR3 is 18 amino acids. Germline values: CDR1 MNHNY, CDR2 SVGAGI (reference sequence). The V and J ends lost 4 bases and 9 bases respectively, with 25 bases between them. The chain's CDR3 is CASSSPLVTGYLGSPLHF. In DNA, the CDR3 is TGTGCCAGCAGTTCCCCCCTCGTGACGGGATATCTAGGTTCACCCCTCCACTTT.

The table lists this clonotype with many counts. V and J are TRBV7-2 and TRBJ2-3; D is unclear. Germline CDR1 and CDR2: SGHTA and FQGNSA. Trimming shortened V by 2 bases and J by 0 bases, and 9 bases separated the two germline ends. This CDR3 is 15 amino acids long. The CDR3 region has the DNA TGTGCCAGCAGCTTACGCCAATTGAGCACAGATACGCAGTATTTT. Translation gives CASSLRQLSTDTQYF.

This clonotype was picked up many times. The chain employs TRBV6-1 and TRBJ2-7, with no clear D. The germline V gene encodes CDR1 MNHNS and CDR2 SASEGT. Trimming removed 4 bases from V and 0 bases from J, with 19 bases in between. CDR3 length: 17 residues. The CDR3 coding sequence is TGTGCCAGCAGTGCCTCCGGCTATGGCGGAAGCTCCTACGAGCAGTACTTC. Residues: CASSASGYGGSSYEQYF.

V usage is TRBV19 and J usage is TRBJ2-7, with D perhaps matching TRBD2 (6 bases). Germline values: CDR1 LNHDA, CDR2 SQIVND (reference sequence). V shed 5 bases and J shed 0 bases, with 14 bases lying between them. The CDR3 has 15 amino acids. In DNA form, the CDR3 reads TGTGCCAGTAGTCCTTCGGCGGGAAGCTCCTACGAGCAGTACTTC. Protein sequence: CASSPSAGSSYEQYF.

This clonotype ranks as medium-sized. The chain carries TRBV5-1 and TRBJ2-7; D remains unclear. V was shortened by 1 base and J by 2 bases, with 7 bases between the two germline ends. Germline V gives CDR1 SGHRS, CDR2 YFSETQ. This CDR3 comprises 13 residues. This CDR3 is CASSLWEAYEQYF. The CDR3 coding sequence is TGCGCCAGCAGCTTGTGGGAAGCCTACGAGCAGTACTTC.

There are a few counts of this clonotype. This chain links TRBV5-1 with TRBJ2-2; TRBD2 might be the D (6 bases). Germline loops: CDR1 SGHRS, CDR2 YFSETQ. This CDR3 is built from 15 residues. V lost 4 bases and J 1 base, leaving 11 bases between the germline ends. The CDR3 protein is CASSPEAGNTGELFF. The CDR3, as DNA: TGCGCCAGCAGCCCGGAAGCGGGGAACACCGGGGAGCTGTTTTTT.

By sample fraction, this clonotype is medium-sized. This rearrangement joins TRBV20-1 to TRBJ2-7; TRBD1 matches at 7 bases. CDR3 length: 18 residues. In germline, CDR1 is DFQATT, CDR2 SNEGSKA (reference sequence). V was pared by 1 base and J by 1 base, with 16 bases of the junction left unmatched. The CDR3 protein is CSARALPSDRFFSYEQYF. The CDR3 DNA sequence: TGCAGTGCTAGAGCCCTTCCCTCGGACAGGTTTTTTTCCTACGAGCAGTACTTC.